Listed below are T cell receptor beta chains from one sample, sequenced in a study of blood T cell repertoires in COVID-19. Some clones are missing from TCRdb's copy, which holds only in-frame ones; the method was immunoSEQ multiplex PCR. The sample holds roughly 45,000 clones; approximately 90% are singletons and the top ten take around 2.6%. Material for sequencing was peripheral blood. These receptors were collected from an elderly woman with COVID-19, enrolled during active disease. Each CDR3 is given with its conserved first and last residue. The order of the fields is CDR3 DNA, CDR3 protein, V gene, D gene, J gene, clone size. The D gene is left open where the match is weak. Rows give clone size only sometimes, using once, few, many, or a class for an expanded clone.

TGCGCCAGCACGGCCGGGAGGGGGCTTGGTCACGTCGAGACCCAGTACTTC	CASTAGRGLGHVETQYF	TRBV10-2	-	TRBJ2-5	-
TGTGCCAGCAGCCGGGACAGGGGCCCGGCCCAGTACTTC	CASSRDRGPAQYF	TRBV3-1/TRBV3-2	TRBD1	TRBJ2-5	-
TGTGCCAGCAGATATACAGGGGTGAATTCACCCCTCCACTTT	CASRYTGVNSPLHF	TRBV2	TRBD1	TRBJ1-6	-
TGTGCCAGCAGTCCGCGGACAGGGGGCGGGAGCGGGAGGATGTATACGCAGTATTTT	CASSPRTGGGSGRMYTQYF	TRBV6-6	TRBD1	TRBJ2-3	-
TGTGCCAGTCCGCCGGGACAGGGAAACTACGAGCAGTACTTC	CASPPGQGNYEQYF	TRBV5-6	TRBD1	TRBJ2-7	once
TGTGCCAGCAGTGATCTAGGGGTCTCTAATGAAAAACTGTTTTTT	CASSDLGVSNEKLFF	TRBV6-1	-	TRBJ1-4	-
TGTGCCAGTAGTAGCAGGGGTACAACTAATGAAAAACTGTTTTTT	CASSSRGTTNEKLFF	TRBV19	-	TRBJ1-4	-
TGTGCCAGCAGTTTACAGAGGGGCTACACCTTC	CASSLQRGYTF	TRBV28	-	TRBJ1-2	once
TGTGCCATCAGGGCAGGGGTTAATGAAAAACTGTTTTTT	CAIRAGVNEKLFF	TRBV10-3	-	TRBJ1-4	-
TGCGCCAGCAGCCCGCGAGGTGGCAGGGGATACACTGAAGCTTTCTTT	CASSPRGGRGYTEAFF	TRBV5-1	-	TRBJ1-1	-
TGTGCCAGCAGTTACGGAGAGAGACCCTATGGCTACACCTTC	CASSYGERPYGYTF	TRBV6-5	-	TRBJ1-2	-